This T cell receptor beta chain emerged from a study of blood T cell repertoires in COVID-19. Study context: Some COVID-19 samples were acute and others convalescent; all came from the United States, Italy and Spain. Sources were T cells, B-cell-depleted T cells, or PBMCs; the material itself was cDNA or gDNA.

CDR1 and CDR2 (germline): SGHDN, FVKESK. The CDR3 contains 16 residues. J lost 5 bases, V lost 0 bases, and 4 bases had no gene match. Methods used by the authors: The assay estimated nucleated cells by amplifying reference gene primers. Assay: immunoSEQ multiplex PCR; the TCRdb copy retains only in-frame clones and omits some. D and trimming come from the DNA, and the V and J calls and clone size come from that table. Here the sample spans roughly 180,000 clones, roughly 85% being singletons. Two negative PCRs, clearance, or symptom resolution had been documented for recovered Cohort 3 donors. The receptor comes from a middle-aged man who had recovered from COVID-19. Sequenced sample: PBMCs or T cells enriched from blood (not recorded which). The chain uses TRBV14 and TRBJ2-2; TRBD2 agrees at 9 bases. The CDR3 nucleotides are TGTGCCAGCAGCCAAGAAGTAGCGGGAGTAACCGGGGAGCTGTTTTTT. Its protein product is CASSQEVAGVTGELFF.